This section outlines one T cell receptor (beta chain) sequence together with its context. Its cognate antigen is unknown. Trimming took 4 bases from V and 4 from J; bases not matched to a gene: 5. CDR3 length: 14 amino acids. The germline CDR1 and CDR2 sequences are LGHNA and YSLEER. The record originates from a study of blood T cells in healthy people across ages. Study results and caveats: Measured against age, TCR beta diversity per million T cells decreased in a roughly linear manner. Diversity estimated from one million T cells was considered an underestimate.

Sample-barcoded 5' priming and a J-beta primer mix drove a second PCR of about 6 to 11 cycles. No fewer than 3 million CDR3-containing paired-end reads came from each sample. TCRdb recomputed calls from the 5' RACE reads with MiXCR, one row per CDR3 protein. The sample includes around 800,000 distinct CDR3 sequences, roughly 25% of them seen just once. This sample was shared with a second study, whose subject was T cells of mothers and their children. Turning to that study: Sample barcodes and 2-4 random nucleotides were added by the M1S primer of the second PCR.

The gene calls are TRBV4-3 and TRBJ2-7; TRBD1 matches at 9 bases. This clonotype was obtained from a boy aged 5-17 years in good health. Material for sequencing was blood. The CDR3 is CASSRGQGRYEQYF. In nucleotides, the CDR3 is TGCGCCAGCAGCCGAGGACAGGGGCGTTACGAGCAGTACTTC.